The present T cell receptor beta chain was sequenced within a study of post-analysis software for immune sequencing data (dated by TCRdb to between 2014 and 2017). Concerning the study at large: Recorded disease courses included relapsing-remitting, secondary progressive and progressive-relapsing multiple sclerosis, with some patients lacking subtype annotation. A subset of samples was prepared in parallel using single-end sample barcoding, then pooled and co-amplified after Illumina adapter ligation. The patient repertoires were set against around eleven previously published healthy control repertoires from donors whose ages ranged from 6 to 25 years. Summary of the overall study and its limitations: Significantly lower normalized Chao1 diversity was found in multiple sclerosis patients than in controls, suggesting substantial peripheral T-cell clonal expansion. The control group was slightly older than the multiple sclerosis patient group. Roughly 5 TRBV segments, including TRBV5-6, TRBV5-1 and TRBV20-1, were significantly more frequent in patients than controls. Direct clustering with F measure showed strong co-clustering of samples prepared in the same batch, prompting a batch-effect correction.

To demonstrate the VDJtools post-analysis software, the study profiled TCR beta repertoires from the peripheral blood of around 13 young patients with multiple sclerosis. The patients with multiple sclerosis were children and adolescents between about 6 and 17 years of age. Libraries were made using PCR. TCRdb names Illumina HiSeq 2500 as the instrument used. Unique molecular identifiers were incorporated into TCR beta cDNA libraries to reduce PCR and sequencing biases. Every 1 to 10 million input T cells yielded approximately 500,000 cDNA molecules, meaning each molecule approximated one T cell. Patient libraries were prepared and sequenced with the same protocol used for the earlier healthy control dataset. Within a given batch, samples were prepared together, multiplexed and sequenced on the same HiSeq lane. In the source study's methods: MIGEC handled the raw barcoded reads, throwing out single-read molecular identifier groups before consensus assembly and CDR3 extraction. Clonotype tables were post-analysed with VDJtools, normalizing diversity by down-sampling all datasets to the smallest sample size. To correct batch-related cross-sample contamination, repertoire overlap clustering matched CDR3 amino acid sequences but not nucleotide sequences. TCRdb itself trimmed the public reads at Q25 with fastp, ran MiXCR and retained productive beta chains. Every entry covers one CDR3 protein and lists the most common genes and DNA from its rows. In this record, the V and J calls reflect TCRdb's handling and not the investigators' own analysis. Counted in this sample were about half a million distinct CDR3 sequences; less than 45% of them appeared once. The ten most abundant clones make up 9.5% to 13% of the sample.

After removal of 8 bases from V and 12 bases from J, the junction retains 14 bases not matched to a gene. According to the germline V gene (reference sequence), CDR1 reads MNHEY and CDR2 reads SMNVEV. Spanning cysteine to phenylalanine, the CDR3 consists of 15 amino acids. The kept DNA is CDR3 alone, 45 bases in frame from the first base. Remarks on this clonotype: The clone's antigen remains unknown. No base quality information exists; no much larger clone differs at one position.

The chain uses TRBV27 and TRBJ2-1, with 12 middle bases fitting TRBD2. The receptor comes from a girl aged 10 to 17 with multiple sclerosis. Material for sequencing was blood. The CDR3 loop reads CASRTAGTSGPGQFF. The nucleotide sequence reads TGTGCCAGCCGAACCGCCGGGACTAGCGGGCCTGGGCAGTTCTTC.